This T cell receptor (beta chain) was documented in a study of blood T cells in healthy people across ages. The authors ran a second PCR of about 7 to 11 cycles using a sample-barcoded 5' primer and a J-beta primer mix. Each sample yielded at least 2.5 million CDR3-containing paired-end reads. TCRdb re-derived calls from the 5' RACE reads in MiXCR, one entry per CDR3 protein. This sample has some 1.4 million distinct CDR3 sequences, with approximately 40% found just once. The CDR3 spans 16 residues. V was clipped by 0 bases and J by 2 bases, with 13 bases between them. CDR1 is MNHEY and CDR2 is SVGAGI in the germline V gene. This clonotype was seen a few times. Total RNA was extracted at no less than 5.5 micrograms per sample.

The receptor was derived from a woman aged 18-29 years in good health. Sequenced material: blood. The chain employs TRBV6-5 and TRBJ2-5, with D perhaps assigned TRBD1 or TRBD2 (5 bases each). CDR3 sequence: CASSYSMQGPQETQYF. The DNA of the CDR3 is TGTGCCAGCAGTTACTCGATGCAGGGACCACAAGAGACCCAGTACTTC.